This T cell receptor beta chain was identified during a study of blood T cell repertoires in COVID-19. The CDR3 covers 15 residues. Per the germline V gene, CDR1 is SEHNR and CDR2 is FQNEAQ (reference sequence). V shed 5 bases and J 2 bases; nucleotides not matched to a gene: 5. Generated by immunoSEQ multiplex PCR, the TCRdb table keeps only in-frame clones and is missing some. In the table there are more than 95,000 clones, 85% to 90% of which are singletons. The specimen sequenced was peripheral blood. The chain links TRBV7-9 to TRBJ2-2; 7 nucleotides align to TRBD1. The source is a man aged 45-65 years with acute or convalescent COVID-19. CDR3 sequence (DNA): TGTGCCAGCAGCCAAGGGGGCCGCAACACCGGGGAGCTGTTTTTT. Encoded protein: CASSQGGRNTGELFF.